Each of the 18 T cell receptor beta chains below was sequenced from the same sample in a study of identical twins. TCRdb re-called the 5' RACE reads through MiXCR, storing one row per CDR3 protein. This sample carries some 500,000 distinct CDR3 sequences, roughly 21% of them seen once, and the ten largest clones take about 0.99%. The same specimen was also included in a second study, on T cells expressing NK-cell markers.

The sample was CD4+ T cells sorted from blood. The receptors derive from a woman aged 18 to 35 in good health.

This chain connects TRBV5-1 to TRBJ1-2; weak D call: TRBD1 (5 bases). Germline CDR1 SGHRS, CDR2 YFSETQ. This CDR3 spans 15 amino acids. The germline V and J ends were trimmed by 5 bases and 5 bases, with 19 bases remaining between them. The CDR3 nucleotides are TGCGCCAGCAGTGTAGGCGACGGGACTTCTTATGGCTACACCTTC. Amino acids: CASSVGDGTSYGYTF.

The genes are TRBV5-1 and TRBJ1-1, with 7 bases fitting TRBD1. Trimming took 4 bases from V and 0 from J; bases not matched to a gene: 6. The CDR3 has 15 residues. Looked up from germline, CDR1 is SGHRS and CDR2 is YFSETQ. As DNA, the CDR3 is TGCGCCAGCAGCGTTGGGACAGCCATGAACACTGAAGCTTTCTTT. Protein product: CASSVGTAMNTEAFF.

CDR3 coding DNA: TGTGCCAGCACCCCGGGGTCCCACACGCAGTATTTT. It specifies CASTPGSHTQYF. The chain recombines TRBV11-2 with TRBJ2-3; a weak D match, TRBD2 (5 bases). Germline values: CDR1 SGHAT, CDR2 FQNNGV. CDR3 length equals 12 residues. Between the trimmed V and J ends, which lost 7 bases and 9 bases, there was a span of 14 bases.

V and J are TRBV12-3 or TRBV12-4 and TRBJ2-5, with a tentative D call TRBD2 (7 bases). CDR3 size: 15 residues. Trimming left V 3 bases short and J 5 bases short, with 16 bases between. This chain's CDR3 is CASSFHGGGAETQYF. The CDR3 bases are TGTGCCAGCAGTTTTCATGGAGGGGGGGCCGAGACCCAGTACTTC.

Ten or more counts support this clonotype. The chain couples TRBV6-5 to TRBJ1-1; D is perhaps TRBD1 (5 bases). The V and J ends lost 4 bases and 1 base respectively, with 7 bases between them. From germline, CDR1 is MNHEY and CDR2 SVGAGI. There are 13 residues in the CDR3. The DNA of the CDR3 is TGTGCCAGCAGTTTGGACAAGAACACTGAAGCTTTCTTT. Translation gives CASSLDKNTEAFF.

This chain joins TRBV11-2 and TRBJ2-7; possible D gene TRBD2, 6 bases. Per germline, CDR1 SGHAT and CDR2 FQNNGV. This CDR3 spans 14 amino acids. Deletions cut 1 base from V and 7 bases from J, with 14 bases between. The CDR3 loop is CASSLGALAYEQYF. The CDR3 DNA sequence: TGTGCCAGCAGCTTAGGGGCCCTAGCGTATGAGCAGTACTTC.

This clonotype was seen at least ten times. DNA for the CDR3: TGTGCCAGCAGCTTTAACAGGGGAGAGACCCAGTACTTC. It codes for CASSFNRGETQYF. The rearrangement uses TRBV7-2 and TRBJ2-5; 7 nucleotides align to TRBD1. CDR1 and CDR2 from the germline V gene are SGHTA and FQGNSA. J was trimmed by 4 bases and V by 3 bases; bases with no gene match: 2. The CDR3 runs to 13 residues. Filled out from reference TRBV7-2 and TRBJ2-5, the complete variable domain reads GAGVSQSPSNKVTEKGKDVELRCDPISGHTALYWYRQSLGQGLEFLIYFQGNSAPDKSGLPSDRFSAERTGGSVSTLTIQRTQQEDSAVYLCASSFNRGETQYFGPGTRLLVL.

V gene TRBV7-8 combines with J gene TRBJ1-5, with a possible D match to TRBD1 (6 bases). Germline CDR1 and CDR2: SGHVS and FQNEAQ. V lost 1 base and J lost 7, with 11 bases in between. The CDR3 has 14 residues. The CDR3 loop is CASSLGGRGQPQHF. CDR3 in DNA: TGTGCCAGCAGCTTAGGGGGGCGAGGACAGCCCCAGCATTTT.

The CDR3 loop is CAISPLQGEETQYF. CDR3 DNA: TGTGCCATCAGCCCGCTCCAGGGCGAAGAGACCCAGTACTTC. V and J are TRBV10-3 and TRBJ2-5; weak D call: TRBD1 (5 bases). Trimming left V 6 bases short and J 3 bases short, with 14 bases between. The CDR3 totals 14 residues. From germline, CDR1 is ENHRY and CDR2 SYGVKD.

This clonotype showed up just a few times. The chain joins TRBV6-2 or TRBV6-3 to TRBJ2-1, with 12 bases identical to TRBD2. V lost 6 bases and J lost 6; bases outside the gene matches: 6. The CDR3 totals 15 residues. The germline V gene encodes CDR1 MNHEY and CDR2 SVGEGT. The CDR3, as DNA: TGTGCCAGCAGGCCTCTAGCGGGAGGGCCCAATGAGCAGTTCTTC. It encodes CASRPLAGGPNEQFF.

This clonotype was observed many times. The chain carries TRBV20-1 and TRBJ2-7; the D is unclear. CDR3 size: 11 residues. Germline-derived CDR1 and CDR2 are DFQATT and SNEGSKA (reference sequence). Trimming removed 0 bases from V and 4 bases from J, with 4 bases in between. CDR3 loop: CSARDQYEQYF. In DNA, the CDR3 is TGCAGTGCTAGAGATCAGTACGAGCAGTACTTC.

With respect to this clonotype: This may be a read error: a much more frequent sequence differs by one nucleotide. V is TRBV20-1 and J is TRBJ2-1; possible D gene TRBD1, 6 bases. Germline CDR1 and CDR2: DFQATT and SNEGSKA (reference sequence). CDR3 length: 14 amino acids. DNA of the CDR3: TGCAGTGCTACCCCCCGGCAGGGGCTCGATGAGCAGCTCTTC. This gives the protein CSATPRQGLDEQLF.

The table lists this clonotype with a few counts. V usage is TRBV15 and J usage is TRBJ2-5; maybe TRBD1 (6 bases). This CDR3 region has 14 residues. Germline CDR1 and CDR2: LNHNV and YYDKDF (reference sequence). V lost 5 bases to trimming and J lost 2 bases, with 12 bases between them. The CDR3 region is CATSPHGQQETQYF. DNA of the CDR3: TGTGCCACCAGCCCCCACGGACAGCAAGAGACCCAGTACTTC.

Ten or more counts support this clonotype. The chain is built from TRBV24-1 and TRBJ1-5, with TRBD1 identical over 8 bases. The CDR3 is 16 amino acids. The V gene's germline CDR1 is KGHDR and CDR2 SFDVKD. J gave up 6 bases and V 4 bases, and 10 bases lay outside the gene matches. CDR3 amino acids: CATSDPGQGKRQPQHF. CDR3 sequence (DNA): TGTGCCACCAGTGACCCCGGACAGGGCAAGCGTCAGCCCCAGCATTTT.

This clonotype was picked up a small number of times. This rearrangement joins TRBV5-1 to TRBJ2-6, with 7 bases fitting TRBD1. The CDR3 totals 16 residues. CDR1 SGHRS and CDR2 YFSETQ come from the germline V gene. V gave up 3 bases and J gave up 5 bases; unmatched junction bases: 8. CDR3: CASSSIYRGWANVLTF. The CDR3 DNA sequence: TGCGCCAGCAGCTCGATATACAGGGGATGGGCCAACGTCCTGACTTTC.

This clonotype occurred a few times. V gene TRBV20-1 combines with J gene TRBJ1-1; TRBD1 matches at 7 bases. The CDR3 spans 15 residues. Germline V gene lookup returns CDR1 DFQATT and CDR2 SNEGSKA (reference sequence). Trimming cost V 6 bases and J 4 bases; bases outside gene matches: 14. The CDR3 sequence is CSAHRGRLRITEAFF. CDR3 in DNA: TGCAGTGCCCACAGGGGCCGCCTACGAATCACTGAAGCTTTCTTT.

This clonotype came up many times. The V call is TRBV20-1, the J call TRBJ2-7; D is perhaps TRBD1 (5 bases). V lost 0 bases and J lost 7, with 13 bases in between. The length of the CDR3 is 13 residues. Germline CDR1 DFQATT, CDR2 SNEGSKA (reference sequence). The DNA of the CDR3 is TGCAGTGCTAGAGATATCCAGGGTTCGGAGCAGTACTTC. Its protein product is CSARDIQGSEQYF.

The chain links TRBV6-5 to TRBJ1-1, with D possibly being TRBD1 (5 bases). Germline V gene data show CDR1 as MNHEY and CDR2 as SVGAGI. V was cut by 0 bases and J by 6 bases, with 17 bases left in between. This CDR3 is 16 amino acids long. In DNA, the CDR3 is TGTGCCAGCAGTTACTCACGGGGCCCTCTCGGGGCTGAAGCTTTCTTT. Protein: CASSYSRGPLGAEAFF.